This T cell receptor beta chain comes out of a study of shared clonotypes between healthy human individuals. Caucasian adults living in Nashville, Tennessee, provided all samples. Germline V gene lookup returns CDR1 SNHLY and CDR2 FYNNEI. Trimming took 0 bases from V and 6 from J, leaving 5 bases between them. The CDR3 is 12 residues long. At a deep level, the assay was run. The data were produced by immunoSEQ multiplex PCR, yet TCRdb's version contains in-frame clones alone and is incomplete. The sample consists of about 1.4 million clones, roughly 97% of them appearing once. The sample consisted of naive CD4+ T cells sorted from blood. The subset is: CD45RA+ positively selected. The TCR comes from a man aged 25 to 45 in good health. The chain employs TRBV2 and TRBJ1-2; D remains unclear. CDR3 in DNA: TGTGCCAGCAGTGAAGCCCGGCATGGCTACACCTTC. It yields the protein CASSEARHGYTF.